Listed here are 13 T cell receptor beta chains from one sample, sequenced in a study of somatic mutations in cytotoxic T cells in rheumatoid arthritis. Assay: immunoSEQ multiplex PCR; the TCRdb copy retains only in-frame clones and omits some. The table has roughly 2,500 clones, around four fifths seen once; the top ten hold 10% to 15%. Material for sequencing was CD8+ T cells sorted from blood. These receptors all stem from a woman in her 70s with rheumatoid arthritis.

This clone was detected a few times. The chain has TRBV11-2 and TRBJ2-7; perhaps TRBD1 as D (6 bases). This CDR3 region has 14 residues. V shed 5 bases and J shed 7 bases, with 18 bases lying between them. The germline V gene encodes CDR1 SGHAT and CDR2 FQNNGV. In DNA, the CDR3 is TGTGCCAGCAGCGCAATACAGGGCCCCGGGGAGCAGTACTTC. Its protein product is CASSAIQGPGEQYF.

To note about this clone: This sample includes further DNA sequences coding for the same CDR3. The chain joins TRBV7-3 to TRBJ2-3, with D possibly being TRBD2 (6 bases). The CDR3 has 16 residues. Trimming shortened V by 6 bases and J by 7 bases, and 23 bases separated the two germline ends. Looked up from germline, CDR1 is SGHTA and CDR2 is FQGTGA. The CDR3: CASSDGTAKYTHTQYF. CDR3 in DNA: TGTGCCAGCAGTGACGGGACTGCTAAGTATACCCATACGCAGTATTTT.

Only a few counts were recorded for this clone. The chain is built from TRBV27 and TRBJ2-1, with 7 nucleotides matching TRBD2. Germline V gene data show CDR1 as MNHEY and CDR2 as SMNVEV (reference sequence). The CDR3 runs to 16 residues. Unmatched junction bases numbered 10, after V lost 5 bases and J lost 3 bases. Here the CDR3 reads CASSPFAGAVYNEQFF. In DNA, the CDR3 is TGTGCCAGCAGTCCCTTCGCGGGAGCGGTCTACAATGAGCAGTTCTTC.

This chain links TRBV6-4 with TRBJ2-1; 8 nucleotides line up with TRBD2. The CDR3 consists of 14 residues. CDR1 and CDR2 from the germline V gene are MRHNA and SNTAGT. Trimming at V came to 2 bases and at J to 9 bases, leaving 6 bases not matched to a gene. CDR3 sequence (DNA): TGTGCCAGCAGTGACGGGCGGGAGGCCAGTGAGCAGTTCTTC. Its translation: CASSDGREASEQFF.

CDR3 nucleotide sequence: TGTGCCAGCAGCTGGGACTCCACAGATACGCAGTATTTT. Protein: CASSWDSTDTQYF. This chain links TRBV27 with TRBJ2-3; the D gene is possibly TRBD2 (6 bases). The CDR3 sequence is 13 residues long. V was trimmed by 6 bases and J by 2 bases, leaving 9 bases between them. The germline V gene encodes CDR1 MNHEY and CDR2 SMNVEV (reference sequence).

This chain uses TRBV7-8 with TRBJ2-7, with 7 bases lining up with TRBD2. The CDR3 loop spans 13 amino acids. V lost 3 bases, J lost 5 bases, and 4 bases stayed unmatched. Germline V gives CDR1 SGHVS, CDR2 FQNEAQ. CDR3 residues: CASSFAGAHEQYF. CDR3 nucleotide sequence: TGTGCCAGCAGCTTCGCGGGAGCCCACGAGCAGTACTTC.

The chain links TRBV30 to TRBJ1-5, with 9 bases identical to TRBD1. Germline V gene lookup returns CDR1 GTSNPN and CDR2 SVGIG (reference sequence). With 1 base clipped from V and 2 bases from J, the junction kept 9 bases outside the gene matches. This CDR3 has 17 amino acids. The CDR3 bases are TGTGCCTGGAGTGCCGAATGGGGACAGGGTGGCAATCAGCCCCAGCATTTT. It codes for CAWSAEWGQGGNQPQHF.

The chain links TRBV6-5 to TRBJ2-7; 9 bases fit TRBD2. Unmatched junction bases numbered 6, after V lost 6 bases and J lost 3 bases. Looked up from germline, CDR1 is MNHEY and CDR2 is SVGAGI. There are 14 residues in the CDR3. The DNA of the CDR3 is TGTGCCAGCAGCCCGGGACTAGCCAACTACGAGCAGTACTTC. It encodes CASSPGLANYEQYF.

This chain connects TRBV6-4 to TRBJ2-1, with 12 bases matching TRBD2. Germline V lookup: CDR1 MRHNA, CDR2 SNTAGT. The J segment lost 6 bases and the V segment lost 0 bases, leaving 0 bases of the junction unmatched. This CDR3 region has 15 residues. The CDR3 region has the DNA TGTGCCAGCAGTGACTCACTAGCGGGAGGCAATGAGCAGTTCTTC. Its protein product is CASSDSLAGGNEQFF.

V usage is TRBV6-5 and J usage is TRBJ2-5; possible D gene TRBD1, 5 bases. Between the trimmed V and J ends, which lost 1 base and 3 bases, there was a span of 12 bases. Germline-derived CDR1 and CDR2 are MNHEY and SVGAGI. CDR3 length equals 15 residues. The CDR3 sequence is CASSYYRGGEETQYF. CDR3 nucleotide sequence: TGTGCCAGCAGTTACTATAGGGGTGGGGAAGAGACCCAGTACTTC.

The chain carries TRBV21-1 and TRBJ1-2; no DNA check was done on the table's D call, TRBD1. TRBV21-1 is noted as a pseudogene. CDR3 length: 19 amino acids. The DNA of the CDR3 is TGTGCCAGCAGCAGCCGGACAGGGCATTCTTTTTCGTGGTGGTATGGCTACACCTTC. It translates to CASSSRTGHSFSWWYGYTF.

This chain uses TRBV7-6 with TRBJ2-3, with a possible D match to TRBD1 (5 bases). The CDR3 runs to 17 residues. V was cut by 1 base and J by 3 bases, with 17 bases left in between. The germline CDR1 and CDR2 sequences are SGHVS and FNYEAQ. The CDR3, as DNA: TGTGCCAGCAGCTTAGGCTTCCAGGGAATAGTGACAGATACGCAGTATTTT. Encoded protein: CASSLGFQGIVTDTQYF.

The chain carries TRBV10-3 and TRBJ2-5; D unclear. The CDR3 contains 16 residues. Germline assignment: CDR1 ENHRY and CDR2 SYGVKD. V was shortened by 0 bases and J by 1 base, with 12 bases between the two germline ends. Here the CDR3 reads CAISESTPELQETQYF. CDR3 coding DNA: TGTGCCATCAGTGAGTCGACCCCGGAGCTCCAAGAGACCCAGTACTTC.